What follows is one TCR beta chain and its context. What it recognizes is unknown. Produced via immunoSEQ multiplex PCR; TCRdb's table is partial and in-frame only. The data show 66,000 or so clones, around 93% seen once. CDR1 is SGHTA and CDR2 is FQGTGA in the germline V gene. The CDR3 consists of 21 residues. J was trimmed by 0 bases and V by 6 bases; bases with no gene match: 19. These data originate in a study of T cells after posttransplantation cyclophosphamide. Study observations and caveats: Later post-transplant blood repertoires were often dominated by donor CD8+ memory clones.

Sequenced: PBMCs. This sequence joins TRBV7-3 and TRBJ2-1, with 11 bases aligning to TRBD2. The clonotype comes from a woman aged 25 to 39 in good health and a related stem cell transplant donor. The CDR3 DNA reads TGTGCCAGCAGTCCACGAAAGATAGCGGGGGGGCCCCCGAGCTCCTACAATGAGCAGTTCTTC. This translates into CASSPRKIAGGPPSSYNEQFF.